The 24 T cell receptor beta chains in this list originate from one sample, sequenced in a study of cytomegalovirus exposure and HLA in healthy donors. The PCR had 60 Vbeta and 13 Jbeta primers. Assay used: immunoSEQ multiplex PCR; TCRdb lists only in-frame clones, some missing. The table shows some 170,000 clones, with 79% occurring only once. The sequencing sample was made of PBMCs. These receptors all come from a man in his forties in good health and CMV-seronegative.

This sequence joins TRBV5-1 and TRBJ2-2, with TRBD2 matching 9 bases. In germline, CDR1 is SGHRS, CDR2 YFSETQ. The CDR3 is 16 amino acids. Germline trimming cut 0 bases from V and 5 bases from J; bases unmatched to any gene: 5. CDR3 sequence (DNA): TGCGCCAGCAGCTTGGCCGGCGGGAGGGGGACCGGGGAGCTGTTTTTT. It encodes CASSLAGGRGTGELFF.

The chain carries TRBV4-2 and TRBJ2-3; 7 positions agree with TRBD2. Germline V lookup: CDR1 LGHNA, CDR2 YNFKEQ. This CDR3 is 16 amino acids long. V gave up 3 bases and J gave up 6 bases; unmatched junction bases: 12. The CDR3 coding sequence is TGTGCCAGCAGCCACACTACTAGCGCTTCGAAGGATACGCAGTATTTT. It codes for CASSHTTSASKDTQYF.

The V gene is TRBV5-1, the J gene TRBJ2-1; 11 bases are a match to TRBD2. The CDR3 has 15 amino acids. Germline CDR1 reads SGHRS; CDR2 reads YFSETQ. V gave up 4 bases and J gave up 5 bases; unmatched junction bases: 5. The CDR3 loop is CASSHLSGRDNEQFF. In DNA form, the CDR3 reads TGCGCCAGCAGCCATCTTAGCGGGAGGGACAATGAGCAGTTCTTC. The whole variable domain, remainder taken from reference TRBV5-1 and TRBJ2-1, is KAGVTQTPRYLIKTRGQQVTLSCSPISGHRSVSWYQQTPGQGLQFLFEYFSETQRNKGNFPGRFSGRQFSNSRSEMNVSTLELGDSALYLCASSHLSGRDNEQFFGPGTRLTVL.

V and J are TRBV28 and TRBJ1-6; possibly TRBD1 for D (5 bases). V lost 3 bases, J lost 12 bases, and 15 bases lay in between. The CDR3 has 14 amino acids. CDR1 is MDHEN, CDR2 SYDVKM, per germline. CDR3 amino acids: CASSFGGVGLPLHF. DNA of the CDR3: TGTGCCAGCAGTTTTGGAGGGGTTGGATTACCCCTCCACTTT.

This clone has just one count. The V gene is TRBV14, the J gene TRBJ1-2, with 8 bases fitting TRBD1. This CDR3 is 16 amino acids long. Germline assignment: CDR1 SGHDN and CDR2 FVKESK. The junction had 12 bases not matched to a gene; V was cut back by 1 base and J by 8 bases. This CDR3 reads CASSQVKRTGLEGYTF. In nucleotides, the CDR3 is TGTGCCAGCAGCCAAGTAAAGCGGACAGGGCTTGAAGGCTACACCTTC.

The J gene is TRBJ2-1, the V gene TRBV11-3, with 10 bases fitting TRBD2. With 4 bases clipped from V and 9 bases from J, the junction kept 12 bases outside the gene matches. The CDR3 contains 16 residues. Germline loops: CDR1 SGHNT, CDR2 YENEEA. In DNA form, the CDR3 reads TGTGCCAGCAGCTCGAGGGGTTCTAGCGGGAGAGGTGAGCAGTTCTTC. Translating it yields CASSSRGSSGRGEQFF. The complete variable domain, with remaining parts taken from reference TRBV11-3 and TRBJ2-1, reads EAGVVQSPRYKIIEKKQPVAFWCNPISGHNTLYWYLQNLGQGPELLIRYENEEAVDDSQLPKDRFSAERLKGVDSTLKIQPAELGDSAVYLCASSSRGSSGRGEQFFGPGTRLTVL.

The chain recombines TRBV19 with TRBJ2-7; tentative D call: TRBD2 (7 bases). The germline CDR1 and CDR2 sequences are LNHDA and SQIVND (reference sequence). Trimming took off 1 base at V and 1 base at J, with 11 bases between the two ends. This CDR3 has 15 residues. CDR3 loop: CASSIGGGASYEQYF. For the CDR3, the DNA is TGTGCCAGTAGTATAGGGGGGGGCGCGTCCTACGAGCAGTACTTC.

The chain uses TRBV27 and TRBJ1-5, with D maybe TRBD1 (6 bases). The V gene lost 6 bases and the J gene lost 3 bases, with 12 bases spanning the gap. CDR3 length: 14 residues. Germline values: CDR1 MNHEY, CDR2 SMNVEV (reference sequence). In DNA form, the CDR3 reads TGTGCCAGCAGGTCGACAGGAGACAATCAGCCCCAGCATTTT. It yields the protein CASRSTGDNQPQHF.

The chain carries TRBV27 and TRBJ2-4; the D gene is possibly TRBD2 (5 bases). The V end was cut by 6 bases, the J end by 6 bases, with 15 bases between. Germline values: CDR1 MNHEY, CDR2 SMNVEV (reference sequence). This CDR3 contains 14 residues. DNA of the CDR3: TGTGCCAGCAGGGGCGGGCGCGGGTTAAACATTCAGTACTTC. This gives the protein CASRGGRGLNIQYF.

The CDR3 sequence: CASSLDLGPRHNEQFF. In nucleotides, the CDR3 is TGTGCCAGCAGCTTAGATCTAGGTCCTCGCCACAATGAGCAGTTCTTC. The chain employs TRBV11-3 and TRBJ2-1; no clear D. The germline gives CDR1 SGHNT, CDR2 YENEEA. The CDR3 length is 16 residues. Trimming took 0 bases from V and 5 from J, leaving 14 bases between them.

The rearrangement joins TRBV5-1 to TRBJ1-3; D call uncertain. Germline CDR1 and CDR2: SGHRS and YFSETQ. Between the trimmed V and J ends, which lost 4 bases and 2 bases, there was a span of 16 bases. The CDR3 is 16 residues long. The CDR3 nucleotides are TGCGCCAGCAGCCCGGGGATAGGGATGGCTGGAAACACCATATATTTT. Translated: CASSPGIGMAGNTIYF.

The chain combines TRBV30 with TRBJ2-7; 9 bases are a match to TRBD1. Trimming cost V 2 bases and J 7 bases; bases outside gene matches: 9. This CDR3 has 14 amino acids. Germline V gene sequence: CDR1 GTSNPN, CDR2 SVGIG (reference sequence). CDR3 nucleotides: TGTGCCTGGAGTTCGGGGACAGGGAGAGGTGAGCAGTACTTC. It yields the protein CAWSSGTGRGEQYF.

This clone was counted a single time. This chain connects TRBV29-1 to TRBJ2-1; TRBD1 matches at 9 bases. The CDR3 contains 13 residues. CDR1 is SQVTM, CDR2 ANQGSEA, per germline. The V and J ends lost 8 bases and 2 bases, in that order; junction bases with no gene match: 4. The CDR3 nucleotides read TGCAGCACCGACAGGGGGGCCTACAATGAGCAGTTCTTC. It codes for CSTDRGAYNEQFF.

In DNA form, the CDR3 reads TGTGCCAGCAGCTTAGGGCCGATCAACTACGAGCAGTACTTC. Translation: CASSLGPINYEQYF. The chain employs TRBV7-2 and TRBJ2-7; D gene ambiguous. The CDR3 consists of 14 residues. Trimming took 1 base from V and 3 from J, leaving 10 bases between them. Germline V lookup: CDR1 SGHTA, CDR2 FQGNSA.

There are a few counts of this clone. The chain employs TRBV7-2 and TRBJ2-3; unclear D gene. Per germline, CDR1 SGHTA and CDR2 FQGNSA. Deletions cut 5 bases from V and 3 bases from J, with 9 bases between. The CDR3 covers 13 residues. The CDR3 region is CASSTRRTDTQYF. The CDR3 coding sequence is TGTGCCAGCAGCACGCGGCGAACAGATACGCAGTATTTT.

The rearrangement links TRBV23-1 to TRBJ2-2, with D uncertain. TRBV23-1 falls under the ORF class, with uncertain function. This CDR3 spans 15 amino acids. The V end lost 3 bases, the J end lost 3 bases, and 11 bases lay between the germline ends. Here the CDR3 reads CASSHPQRYTGELFF. CDR3 in DNA: TGCGCCAGCAGTCACCCGCAACGGTACACCGGGGAGCTGTTTTTT.

A few counts support this clone. The rearrangement joins TRBV4-3 to TRBJ1-1; D may be TRBD1 (6 bases). V was shortened by 5 bases and J by 5 bases, with 9 bases between the two germline ends. CDR1 and CDR2 (germline): LGHNA, YSLEER. This CDR3 has 12 amino acids. The CDR3 sequence: CASSARGTEAFF. CDR3 bases: TGCGCCAGCAGCGCCAGGGGTACTGAAGCTTTCTTT.

V gene TRBV7-2 combines with J gene TRBJ2-2, with 11 bases that match TRBD2. The germline V gene encodes CDR1 SGHTA and CDR2 FQGNSA. V gave up 5 bases and J gave up 4 bases; unmatched junction bases: 0. The CDR3 covers 14 residues. The CDR3 DNA sequence: TGTGCCAGCAGCGGGACTAGCGGCACCGGGGAGCTGTTTTTT. Amino acid sequence: CASSGTSGTGELFF.

V is TRBV7-8 and J is TRBJ2-7; 14 bases are a match to TRBD2. From germline, CDR1 is SGHVS and CDR2 FQNEAQ. Trimming took 5 bases from V and 4 from J; bases not matched to a gene: 4. The CDR3 is made up of 15 amino acids. CDR3 nucleotides: TGTGCCAGCAGCCAGGGACTAGCGGGAGATTACGAGCAGTACTTC. It codes for CASSQGLAGDYEQYF.

DNA for the CDR3: TGTGCCAGCAGCTTGGGGGGGAAGACCCAGTACTTC. Protein product: CASSLGGKTQYF. The chain is built from TRBV11-3 and TRBJ2-5, with TRBD2 matching 7 bases. This CDR3 is built from 12 residues. The V gene end was trimmed by 3 bases and the J gene end by 6 bases; junction bases not matched to a gene: 1. CDR1 is SGHNT, CDR2 YENEEA, per germline.

The gene calls are TRBV6-6 and TRBJ1-4, with TRBD1 matching over 7 bases. Germline CDR1 is MNHNY and CDR2 is SVGAGI (reference sequence). CDR3 length: 15 amino acids. V was clipped by 5 bases and J by 3 bases; unmatched bases: 6. The CDR3 sequence is CASSPAQGSNEKLFF. CDR3 nucleotide sequence: TGTGCCAGCAGTCCGGCACAGGGGTCTAATGAAAAACTGTTTTTT.

This chain uses TRBV7-8 with TRBJ2-7; TRBD1 aligns across 7 bases. The V and J ends lost 5 bases and 3 bases, in that order; junction bases with no gene match: 1. CDR3 length equals 12 residues. Germline V gene lookup returns CDR1 SGHVS and CDR2 FQNEAQ. CDR3 protein: CASSQGDYEQYF. The CDR3 DNA follows: TGTGCCAGCAGCCAGGGGGACTACGAGCAGTACTTC.

The chain has TRBV4-1 and TRBJ1-4, with 9 positions matching TRBD1. Unmatched junction bases numbered 13, after V lost 1 base and J lost 7 bases. CDR1 MGHRA and CDR2 YSYEKL come from the germline V gene. This CDR3 comprises 18 residues. CDR3 nucleotides: TGCGCCAGCAGCCAAGGCGGGTCTACGGGACAGGGTTTTGAAAAACTGTTTTTT. Translating gives CASSQGGSTGQGFEKLFF.

J is TRBJ2-1 and V is TRBV27; 7 nucleotides align to TRBD2. The CDR3 runs to 16 residues. The V gene end was trimmed by 1 base and the J gene end by 0 bases; junction bases not matched to a gene: 3. Per germline, CDR1 MNHEY and CDR2 SMNVEV (reference sequence). CDR3 DNA sequence: TGTGCCAGCAGTTTATTAGGGGAGGGCTCCTACAATGAGCAGTTCTTC. The encoded protein is CASSLLGEGSYNEQFF.